A selection of T cell receptor beta chains follows, all from one sample in a study of cytomegalovirus exposure and HLA in healthy donors. Sequenced by immunoSEQ multiplex PCR; TCRdb stores in-frame clones only, minus some. The sample records 250,000 to 350,000 clones, roughly 90% being singletons. Material: PBMCs. These TCRs come from a man aged 40-50 years in good health and CMV-seropositive. Both conserved end residues are part of each CDR3. The order of the fields is D gene, V gene, clone size, J gene, CDR3 DNA, CDR3 protein. D genes are given only for firm matches. Expanded clones get a size class; other rows say once, few or many, or leave the size out.

TRBD2	TRBV19	.	TRBJ2-5	TGTGCCAGTAGTACCCCCTCCGGGACTAGCGGGAGCGGCCAAGAGACCCAGTACTTC	CASSTPSGTSGSGQETQYF
.	TRBV11-2	.	TRBJ2-7	TGTGCCAGCAGCTTAGGGGCAGCCCACAGCGAGCAGTACTTC	CASSLGAAHSEQYF
.	TRBV11-3	.	TRBJ2-1	TGTGCCAGCAGCAACAGCCACAATGAGCAGTTCTTC	CASSNSHNEQFF
.	TRBV7-6	.	TRBJ2-7	TGTGCCAGCAGCTTACCGGTTGGCGAGCAGTACTTC	CASSLPVGEQYF
.	TRBV6-6	.	TRBJ2-7	TGTGCCAGCAGTTACGAGGTCTACGAGCAGTACTTC	CASSYEVYEQYF
TRBD2	TRBV2	.	TRBJ2-1	TGTGCCAGCAGTAGGCGGGAGAGCAATGAGCAGTTCTTC	CASSRRESNEQFF
TRBD1	TRBV11-2	.	TRBJ2-7	TGTGCCAGCACGACGGGGAGAGGGACAGGGGGCCAGGGTAAGCAGTACTTC	CASTTGRGTGGQGKQYF
.	TRBV7-9	.	TRBJ1-1	TGTTCCAGCAGCTTAGGGCTCTCGGAAGCTTTCTTT	CSSSLGLSEAFF
TRBD2	TRBV9	.	TRBJ2-7	TGTGCCAGCAGCGCTGCAAGGACTAGCGGAACCTACGAGCAGTACTTC	CASSAARTSGTYEQYF
.	TRBV5-5	.	TRBJ1-5	TGTGCCAGCAGACCGGGAGTCGGCAATCAGCCCCAGCATTTT	CASRPGVGNQPQHF
.	TRBV19	.	TRBJ1-1	TGTGCCAGTAGTATAGGGCAGGGTGTCACTGAAGCTTTCTTT	CASSIGQGVTEAFF
TRBD2	TRBV15	.	TRBJ2-7	TGTGCCACGGGACTAGCGGGGTACGAGCAGTACTTC	CATGLAGYEQYF
TRBD2	TRBV4-3	.	TRBJ2-2	TGCGCCAGCAGCCTTCGGACTAGCGGGATCGCGAACACCGGGGAGCTGTTTTTT	CASSLRTSGIANTGELFF
TRBD1	TRBV5-1	.	TRBJ2-7	TGCGCCAGCAGCTTGGTCGCTCAGGGACAGGGTTACGGCTACGAGCAGTACTTC	CASSLVAQGQGYGYEQYF
TRBD1	TRBV5-1	.	TRBJ1-1	TGCGCCAGCAGCGCTTCGGGACAGGGGGCCACTGAAGCTTTCTTT	CASSASGQGATEAFF
.	TRBV7-6	.	TRBJ2-7	TGTGCCAGCAGCTTAGCGGGAGGATACGAGCAGTACTTC	CASSLAGGYEQYF
.	TRBV6-1	.	TRBJ2-1	TGTGCCAGCAGGACAGGTCGCAATGAGCAGTTCTTC	CASRTGRNEQFF
.	TRBV28	.	TRBJ1-2	TGTGCCAGCAGTTTATTCGGGGGGGGATACTATGGCTACACCTTC	CASSLFGGGYYGYTF
TRBD1	TRBV4-3	.	TRBJ2-5	TGCGCCAGCAGCAAAGGACAGGACCAAGAGACCCAGTACTTC	CASSKGQDQETQYF
.	TRBV28	.	TRBJ1-4	TGTGCCAGCAGTTTAGACCGAGCGAGGAATGAAAAACTGTTTTTT	CASSLDRARNEKLFF
.	TRBV2	.	TRBJ1-1	TGTGCCAGCATGGACTTATCGAACACTGAAGCTTTCTTT	CASMDLSNTEAFF
.	TRBV4-1	.	TRBJ1-1	TGCGCCAGCAGCCAAGGGGGCCGCTGGAACACTGAAGCTTTCTTT	CASSQGGRWNTEAFF
.	TRBV29-1	.	TRBJ1-2	TGCAGCGTTGAAGTGGGTGCGGGGGACTATGGCTACACCTTC	CSVEVGAGDYGYTF
.	TRBV11-2	.	TRBJ1-5	TGTGCCAGCAGCGCCCGGCAGGGTTTGTCCCAGCATTTT	CASSARQGLSQHF
.	TRBV6-4	.	TRBJ1-1	TGTGCCAGCAGTGACAACAGGAACACTGAAGCTTTCTTT	CASSDNRNTEAFF
.	TRBV15	.	TRBJ1-5	TGTGCCACCAGCAGAGAGGGGGGAAATCAGCCCCAGCATTTT	CATSREGGNQPQHF
TRBD1	TRBV7-3	.	TRBJ2-1	TGTGCCAGCAGCTTAACCGGGACAGGGTTGGGCGATGAGCAGTTCTTC	CASSLTGTGLGDEQFF
TRBD1	TRBV27	.	TRBJ2-5	TGTGCCAGCAGAGCAGGACAGGGGGATTGGGAAGAGACCCAGTACTTC	CASRAGQGDWEETQYF
TRBD2	TRBV11-2	.	TRBJ2-5	TGTGCCAGCAGCTTGATATCGGGGGGGGAGACCCAGCACTTC	CASSLISGGETQHF
.	TRBV6-6	.	TRBJ2-1	TGTGCCAGCAGTCCCGGGGGAGGCCTACCCCATGAGCAGTTCTTC	CASSPGGGLPHEQFF
.	TRBV5-1	few	TRBJ1-1	TGCGCCAGCAGCTCCAGGAACACTGCAATCTTT	CASSSRNTAIF
.	TRBV27	once	TRBJ2-2	TGTGCCAGCAGTTTATTAGCCGGGGAGCTGTTTTTT	CASSLLAGELFF
TRBD1	TRBV2	.	TRBJ2-2	TGTGCCAGCAGACGGACAGGGGGCGGGGAGCTGTTTTTT	CASRRTGGGELFF
.	TRBV29-1	.	TRBJ2-7	TGCAGCGTTGCAGGGATGGGCGCATACTACGAGCAGTACTTC	CSVAGMGAYYEQYF
.	TRBV11-2	.	TRBJ2-6	TGTGCCAGCAGCTCGGACAGTACTGGGGCCAACGTCCTGACTTTC	CASSSDSTGANVLTF
TRBD2	TRBV15	.	TRBJ2-1	TGTGCCACCAGCAGAGGTGCGGGAGTAGACAATGAGCAGTTCTTC	CATSRGAGVDNEQFF
TRBD1	TRBV2	.	TRBJ1-4	TGTGCCAGCAGTGAAGCATCGGGCCAGGGGGACGAAAAACTGTTTTTT	CASSEASGQGDEKLFF
.	TRBV29-1	.	TRBJ1-2	TGCAGCGTTGAAAAGGGACAAGGAACGTCTAACTATGGCTACACCTTC	CSVEKGQGTSNYGYTF
TRBD2	TRBV4-2	.	TRBJ2-1	TGTGCCAGCAGCCCCAGTAGCGGGAGCTCCTACAATGAGCAGTTCTTC	CASSPSSGSSYNEQFF
.	TRBV6-5	.	TRBJ2-7	TGTGCCAGCAGACTGGCCTACGAGCAGTACTTC	CASRLAYEQYF
.	TRBV15	once	TRBJ2-5	TGTGCCACCAGCCAAAGATTCGGGGCCCAGTACTTC	CATSQRFGAQYF
TRBD2	TRBV11-2	.	TRBJ2-5	TGTGCCAGCAGCGTCACTCCCTCTAGCGGGAGGAGGAGAGAGACCCAGTACTTC	CASSVTPSSGRRRETQYF
.	TRBV6-1	.	TRBJ1-2	TGTGCCAGCAGTGAAGGACTTCCCAACTATGGCTACACCTTC	CASSEGLPNYGYTF
.	TRBV5-1	.	TRBJ1-2	TGCGCCAGCAGCTTGGATGGGACGCAGGGGGGCTACACCTTC	CASSLDGTQGGYTF
.	TRBV6-5	.	TRBJ1-1	TGTGCCAGCAGTTACCCTGGGGCAGTAGGCGAAGCTTTCTTT	CASSYPGAVGEAFF
TRBD1	TRBV5-1	.	TRBJ2-7	TGCGCCAGCAGCTTGGCGGCAGGGGGCTTTGATGAGCAGTACTTC	CASSLAAGGFDEQYF
TRBD2	TRBV11-2	.	TRBJ2-7	TGTGCCAGCAGCTTACTAGCGGGGGGCACGGGCGAGCAGTACTTC	CASSLLAGGTGEQYF
TRBD1	TRBV4-3	.	TRBJ1-2	TGCGCCAGCAGCCAAGATCTGTTAGGGGGACAGATTTACTATGGCTACACCTTC	CASSQDLLGGQIYYGYTF
.	TRBV4-1	.	TRBJ2-7	TGCGCCAGCAGCCAAGAGGAGAGGGGGACCTACGAGCAGTACTTC	CASSQEERGTYEQYF
TRBD1	TRBV7-9	few	TRBJ1-4	TGTGCCAGCAGCTTAGCCTCCCCAGGGGGAAAAGAAAAACTGTTTTTT	CASSLASPGGKEKLFF
TRBD2	TRBV30	.	TRBJ2-5	TGTGCCTGGAGTGTCACTAGCGGGAACCAAGAGACCCAGTACTTC	CAWSVTSGNQETQYF
TRBD2	TRBV29-1	.	TRBJ2-3	TGCAGCGTTAGCTGCGGGACTAGCGGGAGCAATACGCAGTATTTT	CSVSCGTSGSNTQYF
.	TRBV19	.	TRBJ2-1	TGTGCCACAAAAGGAGTGAGCTCCTACAATGAGCAGTTCTTC	CATKGVSSYNEQFF
.	TRBV6-5	.	TRBJ2-7	TGTGCCAGCAGCTCTACGGGGATTACCTACGAGCAGTACTTC	CASSSTGITYEQYF
TRBD1	TRBV5-5	.	TRBJ1-2	TGTGCCAGCAGCTGGGGCGGGGACAGGGGGGACTATGGCTACACCTTC	CASSWGGDRGDYGYTF
TRBD1	TRBV18	.	TRBJ2-3	TGTGCCAGCTCACCCCCCATCCGGGACAGGGGGCGCGCAAATACGCAGTATTTT	CASSPPIRDRGRANTQYF
.	TRBV6-6	few	TRBJ2-7	TGTGCCAGCACCCCACAGGGTAACAGCTACGAGCAGTACTTC	CASTPQGNSYEQYF
TRBD2	TRBV5-1	.	TRBJ2-3	TGCGCCAGCAGCTGGGGACTAGCGGGCGCCTCAGGCACAGATACGCAGTATTTT	CASSWGLAGASGTDTQYF